Listed below are T cell receptor beta chains from one sample, sequenced in a study of cytomegalovirus exposure and HLA in healthy donors. This table comes from immunoSEQ multiplex PCR, and its TCRdb copy is limited to in-frame clones, with some not included. The table records 95,000 to 120,000 clones, 65% to 85% of them present only once. The sequenced material came from PBMCs. Receptors were obtained from a woman between 18 and 30 years old in good health and CMV-seronegative. Both conserved end residues are part of each CDR3. The D gene is left open where the match is weak. Clone size is not always given. Where it is, it says once, few, many or a class for expanded clones.

>TRBD2|TRBJ2-7|.|TRBV28
CASSSTGLAFYEQYF
TGTGCCAGCAGCTCAACGGGACTAGCGTTTTACGAGCAGTACTTC
>TRBD2|TRBJ2-5|.|TRBV13
CASRPLAGEETQYF
TGTGCCAGCAGGCCACTAGCGGGAGAAGAGACCCAGTACTTC
>.|TRBJ1-1|few|TRBV6-5
CASSSGGSGTEAFF
TGTGCCAGCAGTTCTGGGGGTAGCGGCACTGAAGCTTTCTTT
>.|TRBJ2-7|.|TRBV15
CATSGGSTSYEQYF
TGTGCCACCAGCGGGGGGTCGACTAGTTACGAGCAGTACTTC
>.|TRBJ1-3|.|TRBV15
CATSRDRGFSGNTIYF
TGTGCCACCAGCAGAGACCGGGGATTCTCTGGAAACACCATATATTTT
>.|TRBJ1-1|.|TRBV2
CASAGGAINTEAFF
TGTGCCAGCGCCGGTGGAGCGATAAACACTGAAGCTTTCTTT
>.|TRBJ2-7|.|TRBV21-1
CASSFRDYAVASYEQYF
TGTGCCAGCAGTTTTAGGGACTACGCCGTTGCTTCCTACGAGCAGTACTTC
>.|TRBJ1-1|.|TRBV29-1
CSVVNSLNTEAFF
TGCAGCGTTGTAAACAGCTTGAACACTGAAGCTTTCTTT
>.|TRBJ1-5|.|TRBV6-1
CASSSYPQPQHF
TGTGCCAGCAGTTCTTATCCCCAGCCCCAGCATTTT
>TRBD1|TRBJ1-2|.|TRBV6-6
CASSRGTGDYGYTF
TGTGCCAGCAGCCGCGGGACAGGGGACTATGGCTACACCTTC
>.|TRBJ1-2|.|TRBV5-4
CASSPPGQDVYGYTF
TGTGCCAGCAGCCCTCCCGGACAAGATGTCTATGGCTACACCTTC
>TRBD1|TRBJ2-2|.|TRBV7-6
CASSSRERGPAGELFF
TGTGCCAGCAGCTCCCGGGAAAGGGGGCCTGCCGGGGAGCTGTTTTTT
>.|TRBJ2-2|.|TRBV5-6
CASSIGNTGELFF
TGTGCCAGCAGCATCGGTAACACCGGGGAGCTGTTTTTT
>.|TRBJ2-1|.|TRBV18
CASSPPSGSSYNEQFF
TGTGCCAGCTCACCACCATCCGGGAGCTCCTACAATGAGCAGTTCTTC
>.|TRBJ2-1|.|TRBV6-1
CASRTPGQGYEQFF
TGTGCCAGCAGAACGCCCGGGCAGGGCTATGAGCAGTTCTTC
>.|TRBJ1-1|.|TRBV6-6
CATSTPEPTEAFF
TGTGCGACTTCCACCCCCGAGCCCACTGAAGCTTTCTTT
>.|TRBJ1-4|once|TRBV5-1
CASSLEAAEKLFF
TGCGCCAGCAGCTTGGAGGCGGCTGAAAAACTGTTTTTT
>.|TRBJ1-4|.|TRBV19
CASSMGGVGEKLFF
TGTGCCAGTAGTATGGGAGGGGTTGGCGAAAAACTGTTTTTT
>.|TRBJ2-7|.|TRBV28
CASSSPGATYEQYF
TGTGCCAGCAGTTCACCGGGAGCCACCTACGAGCAGTACTTC
>TRBD1|TRBJ1-4|few|TRBV5-6
CASSRDRVNEKLFF
TGTGCCAGCAGTCGGGACAGGGTCAATGAAAAACTGTTTTTT
>TRBD1|TRBJ2-1|.|TRBV11-3
CASSPRQGDGEQFF
TGTGCCAGCAGCCCGCGGCAGGGGGATGGTGAGCAGTTCTTC
>.|TRBJ1-1|.|TRBV6-1
CASIPGKTKNTEAFF
TGTGCCAGCATTCCCGGGAAAACAAAGAACACTGAAGCTTTCTTT
>.|TRBJ2-1|few|TRBV7-2
CASSLRGSGYNEQFF
TGTGCCAGCAGTCTTAGGGGATCTGGGTACAATGAGCAGTTCTTC
>.|TRBJ1-4|.|TRBV2
CASSVLMGAGEKLFF
TGTGCCAGCAGTGTACTTATGGGGGCAGGGGAAAAACTGTTTTTT
>TRBD1|TRBJ1-1|.|TRBV2
CASRDQGAGEAFF
TGTGCCAGCAGGGACCAGGGGGCTGGAGAAGCTTTCTTT
>.|TRBJ2-7|.|TRBV15
CATSRDRGARYEQYF
TGTGCCACCAGCAGAGACAGGGGCGCAAGATACGAGCAGTACTTC
>.|TRBJ2-3|.|TRBV27
CASSLGSSNTQYF
TGTGCCAGCAGTTTAGGCTCATCAAATACGCAGTATTTT
>TRBD1|TRBJ1-1|.|TRBV6-1
CASSASGGFTEAFF
TGTGCCAGCAGTGCCTCAGGGGGCTTTACTGAAGCTTTCTTT
>TRBD1|TRBJ1-2|.|TRBV27
CASSLSRTGGIYGYTF
TGTGCCAGCAGTTTATCGAGGACAGGGGGCATCTATGGCTACACCTTC
>.|TRBJ1-1|.|TRBV5-1
CASKEGRGFNTEAFF
TGCGCCAGCAAGGAGGGGCGTGGGTTCAACACTGAAGCTTTCTTT
>.|TRBJ1-1|.|TRBV18
CASSPGQSVGAFF
TGTGCCAGCTCACCCGGACAGTCCGTCGGGGCTTTCTTT
>.|TRBJ2-2|.|TRBV5-4
CASSLKGGTGELFF
TGTGCCAGCAGCCTCAAAGGGGGCACCGGGGAGCTGTTTTTT
>TRBD2|TRBJ2-3|.|TRBV7-2
CASRREAGGTDTQYF
TGTGCCAGCAGACGAGAAGCGGGGGGGACAGATACGCAGTATTTT
>.|TRBJ2-3|once|TRBV15
CATSRDLRETSTDTQYF
TGTGCCACCAGCAGAGATCTAAGAGAGACTAGCACAGATACGCAGTATTTT
>.|TRBJ1-1|.|TRBV6-6
CASSYSVFGGAPEAFF
TGTGCCAGCAGTTACTCGGTTTTTGGGGGCGCGCCTGAAGCTTTCTTT
>TRBD1|TRBJ2-7|.|TRBV6-1
CASSRDRELREQYF
TGTGCCAGCTCACGGGACAGGGAGCTACGGGAGCAGTACTTC
>TRBD2|TRBJ2-7|.|TRBV7-2
CASSPGTSGSYEQYF
TGTGCCAGCAGCCCCGGGACTAGCGGGAGCTACGAGCAGTACTTC
>.|TRBJ1-2|.|TRBV18
CASSPGGRVSNYGYTF
TGTGCCAGCTCACCAGGGGGCAGAGTTTCTAACTATGGCTACACCTTC
>.|TRBJ1-1|.|TRBV5-1
CASTTGGEAFF
TGCGCCAGCACCACAGGCGGTGAAGCTTTCTTT
>TRBD1|TRBJ2-7|once|TRBV27
CASSLLSRTGAYEQYF
TGTGCCAGCAGTTTACTGAGCCGGACAGGAGCCTACGAGCAGTACTTC
>TRBD1|TRBJ1-4|.|TRBV6-5
CASKRQGTNEKLFF
TGTGCCAGCAAGCGACAGGGAACTAATGAAAAACTGTTTTTT
>TRBD1|TRBJ2-5|.|TRBV30
CAWSEGQEVETQYF
TGTGCCTGGAGTGAAGGACAGGAGGTGGAGACCCAGTACTTC
>TRBD1|TRBJ2-2|once|TRBV13
CASSSRGPTGELFF
TGTGCCAGCAGCAGCAGGGGGCCCACCGGGGAGCTGTTTTTT
>.|TRBJ2-5|.|TRBV27
CASSLSGATETQYF
TGTGCCAGCAGTTTATCGGGGGCCACGGAGACCCAGTACTTC
>.|TRBJ1-2|.|TRBV19
CASSPRVDYGYTF
TGTGCCAGTAGCCCTCGGGTCGACTATGGCTACACCTTC
>TRBD1|TRBJ2-7|.|TRBV5-6
CASSWDRGTYEQYF
TGTGCCAGCAGCTGGGACAGGGGAACCTACGAGCAGTACTTC
>TRBD1|TRBJ1-1|.|TRBV5-8
CASNQGQGPNTEAFF
TGTGCCAGCAACCAAGGACAGGGGCCAAACACTGAAGCTTTCTTT
>.|TRBJ1-5|.|TRBV19
CASSIGGAEQGLASNQPQHF
TGTGCCAGTAGTATAGGTGGGGCTGAACAGGGATTGGCAAGCAATCAGCCCCAGCATTTT
>.|TRBJ1-5|few|TRBV6-1
CASSGRGSIQPQHF
TGTGCCAGCAGTGGTAGGGGGAGTATTCAGCCCCAGCATTTT
>.|TRBJ1-1|.|TRBV6-4
CASSSTELSEAFF
TGTGCCAGCAGTTCGACAGAACTCTCAGAAGCTTTCTTT
>TRBD1|TRBJ1-4|.|TRBV23-1
CASSQSIPDRGLGRNEKLFF
TGCGCCAGCAGTCAATCAATTCCGGACAGGGGGCTGGGACGAAATGAAAAACTGTTTTTT
>TRBD1|TRBJ1-1|.|TRBV28
CASSLLRVGRGDEAFF
TGTGCCAGCAGTTTATTGAGGGTGGGCAGGGGGGATGAAGCTTTCTTT
>TRBD1|TRBJ1-2|.|TRBV7-9
CASSLTGDRGLWGYTF
TGTGCCAGCAGCTTAACAGGGGACAGGGGGCTCTGGGGCTACACCTTC
>TRBD1|TRBJ1-3|.|TRBV14
CASSRGTGSGNTIYF
TGTGCCAGCAGTCGCGGGACAGGATCTGGAAACACCATATATTTT